This entry lists 25 T cell receptor beta chains sequenced from one sample in a study of blood T cell repertoires in COVID-19 (dated by TCRdb to the early 2020s). Library preparation was by the immunoSEQ multiplex PCR assay. This is the immuneACCESS table as TCRdb keeps it, with only in-frame sequences that have V and J called. A part of the clones is gone; compared with another copy, unresolved V genes explain less than half, and the rest is unexplained. Within this sample are about 170,000 clones, with about 88% of them counted one time only. The ten most abundant clones make up more than 6.5% of the sample. The specimen sequenced was PBMCs or T cells enriched from blood (not recorded which). These receptors came from a woman between 50 and 59 years old who had recovered from COVID-19.

V usage is TRBV19 and J usage is TRBJ1-1; D is ambiguous. This CDR3 comprises 14 residues. V was pared by 7 bases and J by 7 bases, with 19 bases between. The germline CDR1 and CDR2 sequences are LNHDA and SQIVND (reference sequence). The CDR3 DNA follows: TGTGCCAGTATCCAACGACCCGGGGTTAATGAAGCTTTCTTT. Translation: CASIQRPGVNEAFF.

The chain couples TRBV5-1 to TRBJ2-2; 10 positions match TRBD2. With 0 bases clipped from V and 1 base from J, the junction kept 3 bases outside the gene matches. The CDR3 consists of 17 residues. Germline V lookup: CDR1 SGHRS, CDR2 YFSETQ. The CDR3 loop reads CASSLAWTSGNTGELFF. For the CDR3, the DNA is TGCGCCAGCAGCTTGGCTTGGACTAGCGGGAACACCGGGGAGCTGTTTTTT.

This clone came up a few times. The chain is built from TRBV6-5 and TRBJ2-1; 9 positions match TRBD1. With 2 bases clipped from V and 2 bases from J, the junction kept 1 base outside the gene matches. Germline lookup yields CDR1 MNHEY and CDR2 SVGAGI. The CDR3 length is 15 residues. The CDR3 loop reads CASSYGDRAYNEQFF. The CDR3 bases are TGTGCCAGCAGTTACGGGGACAGGGCCTACAATGAGCAGTTCTTC.

This clone was counted only a few times. V is TRBV27 and J is TRBJ2-7; 9 bases align to TRBD1. V lost 8 bases, J lost 3 bases, and 8 bases stayed unmatched. Germline CDR1 and CDR2: MNHEY and SMNVEV (reference sequence). This CDR3 has 14 amino acids. The CDR3 DNA reads as TGTGCCAGCTCCCCCCGGGACAGGGTCTACGAGCAGTACTTC. It translates to CASSPRDRVYEQYF.

The V and J genes are TRBV5-5 and TRBJ1-4; 7 nucleotides match TRBD1. CDR3 size: 13 residues. J lost 10 bases, V lost 4 bases, and 7 bases had no gene match. CDR1 is SGHKS, CDR2 YYEKEE, per germline (reference sequence). CDR3 amino acids: CASSAGTDGKLFF. CDR3 nucleotides: TGTGCCAGCAGCGCCGGGACAGATGGAAAACTGTTTTTT.

The chain has TRBV4-2 and TRBJ2-7; 8 bases map to TRBD2. Trimming took 5 bases from V and 7 from J; bases not matched to a gene: 16. Germline CDR1 and CDR2: LGHNA and YNFKEQ. There are 16 residues in the CDR3. The CDR3, as DNA: TGTGCCAGCAGCAAAGCCCCCGAAGCGGGAGCTTTTGAGCAGTACTTC. Its protein product is CASSKAPEAGAFEQYF.

This chain connects TRBV6-5 to TRBJ2-7, with 8 bases matching TRBD1. CDR1 and CDR2 from the germline V gene are MNHEY and SVGAGI. The junction had 1 base not matched to a gene; V was cut back by 0 bases and J by 3 bases. The CDR3 length is 14 residues. CDR3 coding DNA: TGTGCCAGCAGTTACTCGGGGACAGGCTACGAGCAGTACTTC. The encoded protein is CASSYSGTGYEQYF.

This chain joins TRBV28 and TRBJ2-7; no firm D call. V was pared by 1 base and J by 5 bases, with 9 bases between. Germline CDR1 is MDHEN and CDR2 is SYDVKM. CDR3 size: 13 residues. In nucleotides, the CDR3 is TGTGCCAGCAGTTTATTGAGTATGAACGAGCAGTACTTC. Protein product: CASSLLSMNEQYF.

Only a few counts were recorded for this clone. This rearrangement joins TRBV27 to TRBJ1-4; no reliable D call. The CDR3 runs to 14 residues. The germline gives CDR1 MNHEY, CDR2 SMNVEV (reference sequence). Trimming stripped 8 bases from V and 4 bases from J, with 14 bases between. The CDR3 loop is CASGSGGGNEKLFF. The CDR3, as DNA: TGTGCCAGCGGTTCGGGTGGAGGTAATGAAAAACTGTTTTTT. Complete variable domain (other parts from reference TRBV27 and TRBJ1-4): EAQVTQNPRYLITVTGKKLTVTCSQNMNHEYMSWYRQDPGLGLRQIYYSMNVEVTDKGDVPEGYKVSRKEKRNFPLILESPSPNQTSLYFCASGSGGGNEKLFFGSGTQLSVL.

The chain employs TRBV28 and TRBJ1-2; 12 nucleotides match TRBD1. J was trimmed by 6 bases and V by 1 base; bases with no gene match: 12. CDR1 and CDR2 (germline): MDHEN, SYDVKM. CDR3 length equals 18 residues. The CDR3 nucleotides read TGTGCCAGCAGTTTATTTCGGGGACAGGGGGCGAGTAAGAATGGCTACACCTTC. This gives the protein CASSLFRGQGASKNGYTF.

This chain uses TRBV15 with TRBJ2-7, with D possibly TRBD1 on 6 matching bases. The length of the CDR3 is 15 residues. Looked up from germline, CDR1 is LNHNV and CDR2 is YYDKDF (reference sequence). V was trimmed by 0 bases and J by 5 bases, leaving 14 bases between them. CDR3 sequence reads: CATSRDTLGANEQYF. In DNA, the CDR3 is TGTGCCACCAGCAGAGACACACTGGGGGCCAACGAGCAGTACTTC.

The genes are TRBV19 and TRBJ1-4; D is ambiguous. This CDR3 is built from 16 residues. The germline gives CDR1 LNHDA, CDR2 SQIVND (reference sequence). Trimming removed 3 bases at V and 5 bases at J, with 16 bases between. CDR3 nucleotides: TGTGCCAGTAGTATCGATGCAGTGACTGACAATGAAAAACTGTTTTTT. The encoded protein is CASSIDAVTDNEKLFF.

This chain uses TRBV7-2 with TRBJ2-1; TRBD1 agrees at 7 bases. The CDR3 is 15 amino acids. Germline CDR1 and CDR2: SGHTA and FQGNSA. Trimming cost V 5 bases and J 6 bases; bases outside gene matches: 10. The CDR3 DNA follows: TGTGCCAGCAGCCTTAGTCAGGGGGTTTTCAATGAGCAGTTCTTC. Translating gives CASSLSQGVFNEQFF.

This clone was counted once. The rearrangement links TRBV24-1 to TRBJ2-3; D may be TRBD2 (6 bases). CDR1 is KGHDR, CDR2 SFDVKD, per germline. V lost 4 bases to trimming and J lost 0 bases, with 13 bases between them. This CDR3 comprises 16 residues. The CDR3 is CATSDPTGTSTDTQYF. The CDR3 region has the DNA TGTGCCACCAGTGACCCTACCGGGACTAGCACAGATACGCAGTATTTT.

The genes are TRBV28 and TRBJ1-5; 9 bases line up with TRBD1. The ends lost 5 bases at V and 6 bases at J; junction bases unmatched: 11. The germline CDR1 and CDR2 sequences are MDHEN and SYDVKM. The CDR3 sequence is 16 residues long. DNA of the CDR3: TGTGCCAGCAGTACCCACGGGACAGGGTCGACTCAGCCCCAGCATTTT. Its protein is CASSTHGTGSTQPQHF.

With regard to this clone: The sample contains more than one DNA sequence encoding this CDR3. V and J are TRBV5-1 and TRBJ1-1, with D maybe TRBD1 (6 bases). V was shortened by 0 bases and J by 5 bases, with 11 bases between the two germline ends. The CDR3 runs to 14 residues. CDR1 SGHRS and CDR2 YFSETQ come from the germline V gene. DNA for the CDR3: TGCGCCAGCAGCTTGGTAGGGGGGGAGACTGAAGCTTTCTTT. Its protein product is CASSLVGGETEAFF.

The chain uses TRBV29-1 and TRBJ1-1, with 7 bases identical to TRBD1. Trimming cost V 1 base and J 5 bases; bases outside gene matches: 7. Per germline, CDR1 SQVTM and CDR2 ANQGSEA. The CDR3 totals 14 residues. CDR3 sequence (DNA): TGCAGCGTTGAAGTACAGGGGAGAGGGACTGAAGCTTTCTTT. This gives the protein CSVEVQGRGTEAFF. The full variable domain, rest sourced from reference TRBV29-1 and TRBJ1-1, is SAVISQKPSRDICQRGTSLTIQCQVDSQVTMMFWYRQQPGQSLTLIATANQGSEATYESGFVIDKFPISRPNLTFSTLTVSNMSPEDSSIYLCSVEVQGRGTEAFFGQGTRLTVV.

The chain has TRBV5-1 and TRBJ2-1; D call uncertain. CDR1 is SGHRS and CDR2 is YFSETQ in the germline V gene. The CDR3 is 15 amino acids. Trimming stripped 0 bases from V and 1 base from J, with 8 bases between. As DNA, the CDR3 is TGCGCCAGCAGCTTGGATAGTGGTTCCTACAATGAGCAGTTCTTC. It encodes CASSLDSGSYNEQFF.

V gene TRBV5-4 combines with J gene TRBJ1-2, with a weak D call TRBD1 (6 bases). Germline V gene data show CDR1 as SGHNT and CDR2 as YYREEE (reference sequence). The CDR3 covers 17 residues. Between the trimmed V and J ends, which lost 4 bases and 5 bases, there was a span of 24 bases. Written as DNA, the CDR3 is TGTGCCAGCAGCCACGGACAGTACCTCCCCGCCGTTTATGGCTACACCTTC. Its protein product is CASSHGQYLPAVYGYTF.

This chain links TRBV6-2 or TRBV6-3 with TRBJ2-7; D perhaps matches TRBD1 (6 bases). The CDR3 extends over 14 amino acids. CDR1 is MNHEY and CDR2 is SVGEGT in the germline V gene. Trimming removed 4 bases from V and 0 bases from J, with 10 bases in between. The CDR3 DNA follows: TGTGCCAGCAGTTCTTGGGACATCTCCTACGAGCAGTACTTC. It codes for CASSSWDISYEQYF.

This rearrangement joins TRBV3-1 (or the pseudogene TRBV3-2) to TRBJ2-7; TRBD2 aligns across 13 bases. Germline CDR1 LGHDT, CDR2 YNNKEL (reference sequence). The CDR3 length is 16 residues. V dropped 3 bases and J dropped 5; count of bases not matched to a gene: 7. CDR3 in amino acids: CASSHGTSGNPHEQYF. In nucleotides, the CDR3 is TGTGCCAGCAGCCATGGGACTAGCGGGAACCCCCACGAGCAGTACTTC.

V is TRBV27 and J is TRBJ2-1; TRBD2 aligns across 16 bases. Germline CDR1 MNHEY, CDR2 SMNVEV (reference sequence). J gave up 4 bases and V 4 bases, and 4 bases lay outside the gene matches. This CDR3 is built from 17 residues. CDR3 amino acids: CASSSGLAGGPYNEQFF. CDR3 bases: TGTGCCAGCAGTTCGGGACTAGCGGGAGGGCCGTACAATGAGCAGTTCTTC.

This clone appeared a few times. The V and J genes are TRBV7-9 and TRBJ1-6, with 11 positions matching TRBD1. After removal of 5 bases from V and 7 bases from J, the junction contained 13 bases not matched to a gene. Germline V gene lookup returns CDR1 SEHNR and CDR2 FQNEAQ (reference sequence). The CDR3 extends over 18 amino acids. CDR3 bases: TGTGCCAGCAGCCCTCCGGGGGACAGGGGGAACTGGAATTCACCCCTCCACTTT. It codes for CASSPPGDRGNWNSPLHF.

This clone was recorded a few times. The chain has TRBV7-3 and TRBJ2-2, with D possibly matching TRBD2 (6 bases). Looked up from germline, CDR1 is SGHTA and CDR2 is FQGTGA. V lost 0 bases, J lost 10 bases, and 15 bases lay in between. There are 15 residues in the CDR3. The DNA for the CDR3 is TGTGCCAGCAGCTTAACGGACCCCGGGACTTCGGAGCTGTTTTTT. It codes for CASSLTDPGTSELFF.

This clone was seen a few times. This chain links TRBV4-1 with TRBJ2-3; 8 bases match TRBD1. The V and J ends lost 1 base and 3 bases, in that order; junction bases with no gene match: 6. Germline lookup yields CDR1 MGHRA and CDR2 YSYEKL. This CDR3 comprises 16 residues. The CDR3 DNA reads TGCGCCAGCAGCCAAGTTTGGCAGGGGGCAACAGATACGCAGTATTTT. This encodes CASSQVWQGATDTQYF.